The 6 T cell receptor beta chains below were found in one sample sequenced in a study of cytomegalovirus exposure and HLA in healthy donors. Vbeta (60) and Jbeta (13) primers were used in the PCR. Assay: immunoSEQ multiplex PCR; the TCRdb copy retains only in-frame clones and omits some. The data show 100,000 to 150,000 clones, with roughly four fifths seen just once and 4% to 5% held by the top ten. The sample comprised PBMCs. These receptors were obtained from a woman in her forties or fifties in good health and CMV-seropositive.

The CDR3 nucleotides read TGTGCCAGCTCACCACGGACAGGGGGCGCCGAGTACAATGAGCAGTTCTTC. Translated, it gives CASSPRTGGAEYNEQFF. The chain is built from TRBV18 and TRBJ2-1; TRBD1 aligns across 11 bases. Germline values: CDR1 KGHSH, CDR2 LQKENI. The CDR3 is made up of 17 amino acids. V was clipped by 1 base and J by 4 bases; unmatched bases: 6.

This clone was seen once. The DNA of the CDR3 is TGTGCCAGCAGCCCCGAGGTGTCTCGAAGCCCTGGGGCCAACGTCCTGACTTTC. Translated, it gives CASSPEVSRSPGANVLTF. The rearrangement joins TRBV14 to TRBJ2-6; no clear D. Trimming removed 4 bases from V and 2 bases from J, with 18 bases in between. CDR1 and CDR2 from the germline V gene are SGHDN and FVKESK. This CDR3 spans 18 amino acids. The whole variable domain, remainder taken from reference TRBV14 and TRBJ2-6, is EAGVTQFPSHSVIEKGQTVTLRCDPISGHDNLYWYRRVMGKEIKFLLHFVKESKQDESGMPNNRFLAERTGGTYSTLKVQPAELEDSGVYFCASSPEVSRSPGANVLTFGAGSRLTVL.

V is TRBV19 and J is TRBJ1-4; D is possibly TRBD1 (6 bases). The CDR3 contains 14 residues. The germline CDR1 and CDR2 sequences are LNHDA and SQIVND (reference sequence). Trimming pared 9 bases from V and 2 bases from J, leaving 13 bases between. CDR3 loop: CASASGGTNEKLFF. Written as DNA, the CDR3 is TGTGCCAGCGCCTCGGGGGGCACTAATGAAAAACTGTTTTTT.

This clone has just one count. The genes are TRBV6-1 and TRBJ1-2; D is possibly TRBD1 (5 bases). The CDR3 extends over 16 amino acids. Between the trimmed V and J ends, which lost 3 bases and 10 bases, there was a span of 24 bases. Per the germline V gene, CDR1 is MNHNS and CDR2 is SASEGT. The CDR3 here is CASSEGAGRGERDYTF. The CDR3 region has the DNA TGTGCCAGCAGTGAGGGCGCCGGGAGGGGTGAGAGAGACTACACCTTC.

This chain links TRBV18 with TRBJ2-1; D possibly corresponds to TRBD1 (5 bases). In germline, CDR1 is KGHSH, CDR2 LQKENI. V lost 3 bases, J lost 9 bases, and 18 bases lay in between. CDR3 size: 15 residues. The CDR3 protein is CASSPSREENPEQFF. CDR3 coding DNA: TGTGCCAGCTCACCTTCCAGGGAAGAAAACCCTGAGCAGTTCTTC.

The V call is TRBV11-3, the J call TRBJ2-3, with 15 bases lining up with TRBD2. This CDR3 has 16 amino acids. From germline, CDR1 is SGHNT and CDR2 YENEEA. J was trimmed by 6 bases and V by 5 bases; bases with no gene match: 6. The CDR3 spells CASSPGLAGGGDTQYF. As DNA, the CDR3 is TGTGCCAGCAGCCCGGGACTAGCGGGGGGCGGGGATACGCAGTATTTT. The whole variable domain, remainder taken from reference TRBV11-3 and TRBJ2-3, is EAGVVQSPRYKIIEKKQPVAFWCNPISGHNTLYWYLQNLGQGPELLIRYENEEAVDDSQLPKDRFSAERLKGVDSTLKIQPAELGDSAVYLCASSPGLAGGGDTQYFGPGTRLTVL.